Following are 16 T cell receptor beta chains from one sample sequenced in a study of T cells in Graves' hyperthyroidism and ophthalmopathy. RNA transcripts provided the source from which TCR beta CDR3 regions were amplified. The TCR CDR3 was amplified in a first-round RT-PCR using the HTBI primer set. TCRdb itself ran the multiplex PCR reads through MiXCR, one entry per CDR3 protein. The sample carries approximately 640,000 distinct CDR3 sequences, just under 45% recorded once. The sequenced sample consisted of peripheral blood or thyroid tissue (not recorded which). The receptor source for this set is an adult man with Graves' disease, either hyperthyroidism or ophthalmopathy (not recorded which).

This clonotype has more than one count but fewer than ten. At one end, the junction sequence differs from germline, possibly due to a read error. The CDR3 DNA reads as TGCGCCAGCAGCCAAACGATACTATTAGACAGGATCGCACCCCTCCACTTT. Residues: CASSQTILLDRIAPLHF. The rearrangement links TRBV7-9 to TRBJ1-6; the D gene is possibly TRBD1 (6 bases). There are 17 residues in the CDR3. Germline V gives CDR1 SEHNR, CDR2 FQNEAQ (reference sequence).

This clonotype was recorded at least ten times. V usage is TRBV2 and J usage is TRBJ1-1; D is unclear. Trimming cost V 7 bases and J 0 bases, with 12 bases left between them. Germline V gene data show CDR1 as SNHLY and CDR2 as FYNNEI. The CDR3 covers 14 residues. The CDR3 is CASIWASMNTEAFF. The CDR3 DNA is TGTGCCAGCATATGGGCAAGCATGAACACTGAAGCTTTCTTT.

This clonotype was recorded at least ten times. This chain connects TRBV5-1 to TRBJ2-7; perhaps D is TRBD1 or TRBD2 (5 bases each). The CDR3 totals 14 residues. Germline V gene lookup returns CDR1 SGHRS and CDR2 YFSETQ. The ends were cut back, 5 bases at V and 2 bases at J, with 14 bases in the middle. The CDR3 region is CASRHRDGPYEQYF. The CDR3 nucleotides read TGCGCCAGCAGGCACCGGGACGGGCCCTACGAGCAGTACTTC.

This clonotype came up many times. This CDR3 reads CASSIAGPDSPLHF. CDR3 bases: TGTGCCAGTAGTATAGCAGGTCCTGATTCACCCCTCCACTTT. The rearrangement links TRBV19 to TRBJ1-6; no clear D gene. Germline V gene data show CDR1 as LNHDA and CDR2 as SQIVND (reference sequence). V dropped 1 base and J dropped 8 bases, with 9 bases sitting between them. CDR3 length equals 14 residues.

For this clonotype: This clone may be a read error of a much larger clone one base away. The CDR3 ends on some other residue instead of the conserved phenylalanine or tryptophan, so this is likely a read error. The CDR3 DNA is TGTGCCAGCAGTGAGGGCCGGGAGGCCTATGGCTACACCCTC. The encoded protein is CASSEGREAYGYTL. This sequence joins TRBV2 and TRBJ1-2, with no clear D. CDR1 is SNHLY and CDR2 is FYNNEI in the germline V gene. There are 14 residues in the CDR3. V was trimmed by 3 bases and J by 4 bases, leaving 12 bases between them.

CDR3 nucleotides: TGTGCCAGCAGCTTAAGGTTGTATTCGACCTACGAGCAGTACTTC. Encoded protein: CASSLRLYSTYEQYF. The gene calls are TRBV7-2 and TRBJ2-7; D gene uncertain. V dropped 2 bases and J dropped 2 bases, with 13 bases sitting between them. Germline lookup yields CDR1 SGHTA and CDR2 FQGNSA. This CDR3 has 15 amino acids.

In its sample, this clonotype was seen many times. V and J are TRBV19 and TRBJ1-6, with D possibly matching TRBD1 (5 bases). V was pared by 8 bases and J by 5 bases, with 10 bases between. The germline gives CDR1 LNHDA, CDR2 SQIVND (reference sequence). CDR3 size: 13 residues. CDR3 nucleotides: TGTGCCAGTCAGTGGGGGAATAATTCACCCCTCCACTTT. Its protein is CASQWGNNSPLHF.

This clonotype turned up a few times. V gene TRBV7-9 combines with J gene TRBJ1-1; TRBD1 is a possible D gene (6 bases). V was cut by 0 bases and J by 1 base, with 15 bases left in between. The germline CDR1 and CDR2 sequences are SEHNR and FQNEAQ (reference sequence). This CDR3 has 17 residues. CDR3 nucleotide sequence: TGTGCCAGCAGCTTAGCGCGGTACAGGGACAAGAACACTGAAGCTTTCTTT. Protein sequence: CASSLARYRDKNTEAFF.

The chain is built from TRBV9 and TRBJ1-1; D not resolved. The V end lost 3 bases, the J end lost 5 bases, and 17 bases lay between the germline ends. Germline loops: CDR1 SGDLS, CDR2 YYNGEE. This CDR3 comprises 15 residues. The CDR3 DNA reads TGTGCCAGCAGCGGAGGCGTCGAGATGAGGACTGAAGCTTTCTTT. This codes for CASSGGVEMRTEAFF.

This clonotype was recorded a few times. The chain joins TRBV5-4 to TRBJ1-1; tentative D call: TRBD1 (5 bases). This CDR3 region has 15 residues. Per the germline V gene, CDR1 is SGHNT and CDR2 is YYREEE (reference sequence). Trimming left V 1 base short and J 9 bases short, with 19 bases between. This CDR3 reads CASSLKTAVGGKAFF. CDR3 DNA: TGTGCCAGCAGCTTGAAGACGGCGGTTGGGGGAAAAGCTTTCTTT. The full variable domain, its missing parts supplied by reference TRBV5-4 and TRBJ1-1, is ETGVTQSPTHLIKTRGQQVTLRCSSQSGHNTVSWYQQALGQGPQFIFQYYREEENGRGNFPPRFSGLQFPNYSSELNVNALELDDSALYLCASSLKTAVGGKAFFGQGTRLTVV.

Of note for this clonotype: Just one base apart from a much larger clone, this may be a read error. No conserved phenylalanine or tryptophan is present at the end of the CDR3, so a read error is the likely explanation. CDR3 protein: CSARDGHLYEQYL. CDR3 DNA sequence: TGCAGTGCTAGGGACGGACATCTCTACGAGCAGTACCTC. J is TRBJ2-7 and V is TRBV20-1, with D maybe TRBD1 (5 bases). Germline V gene lookup returns CDR1 DFQATT and CDR2 SNEGSKA (reference sequence). Trimming shortened V by 3 bases and J by 3 bases, and 12 bases separated the two germline ends. The CDR3 is 13 amino acids.

A remark on this clonotype: A much larger clone differs from this one at a single base, so this may be a read error. The chain has TRBV10-3 and TRBJ2-7, with D unclear. This CDR3 region has 12 residues. With 4 bases removed from V and 6 bases from J, the gap between germline ends came to 10 bases. Germline V gives CDR1 ENHRY, CDR2 SYGVKD. The CDR3 loop is CAISGARLEQYF. CDR3 nucleotide sequence: TGTGCCATCAGTGGAGCTCGGCTCGAGCAGTACTTC.

This clonotype was seen a few times. This sequence joins TRBV19 and TRBJ1-4; possibly TRBD1 for D (5 bases). The germline V gene encodes CDR1 LNHDA and CDR2 SQIVND (reference sequence). The CDR3 is made up of 15 amino acids. Between the trimmed V and J ends, which lost 5 bases and 5 bases, there was a span of 15 bases. The CDR3 spells CASSAAGRPNEKLFF. The CDR3 nucleotides read TGTGCCAGTAGTGCAGCAGGGAGGCCAAATGAAAAACTGTTTTTT.

This chain joins TRBV29-1 and TRBJ1-2; 8 positions agree with TRBD1. The CDR3 is 17 residues long. Trimming cost V 6 bases and J 3 bases; bases outside gene matches: 18. Germline assignment: CDR1 SQVTM and CDR2 ANQGSEA. Written as DNA, the CDR3 is TGCAGCGTGGATCATCAGGGGGCGGAATCCGAGGACTATGGCTACACCTTC. Its translation: CSVDHQGAESEDYGYTF.

This clonotype was recorded at least ten times. The chain is built from TRBV19 and TRBJ1-2; no reliable D call. Per the germline V gene, CDR1 is LNHDA and CDR2 is SQIVND (reference sequence). V dropped 4 bases and J dropped 4 bases, with 16 bases sitting between them. The CDR3 sequence is 15 residues long. The CDR3 here is CASSTAADGIYGYTF. CDR3 sequence (DNA): TGTGCCAGTAGTACGGCGGCAGATGGGATCTATGGCTACACCTTC.

This clonotype has more than one count but fewer than ten. This chain connects TRBV12-5 to TRBJ2-2; D is possibly TRBD2 (5 bases). The germline V and J ends were trimmed by 7 bases and 1 base, with 13 bases remaining between them. This CDR3 has 15 amino acids. The V gene's germline CDR1 is LGHNT and CDR2 FRNRAP. Here the CDR3 DNA reads TGTGCTAGTGCTCTTGGTGGAGGGAACACCGGGGAGCTGTTTTTT. Its protein is CASALGGGNTGELFF.